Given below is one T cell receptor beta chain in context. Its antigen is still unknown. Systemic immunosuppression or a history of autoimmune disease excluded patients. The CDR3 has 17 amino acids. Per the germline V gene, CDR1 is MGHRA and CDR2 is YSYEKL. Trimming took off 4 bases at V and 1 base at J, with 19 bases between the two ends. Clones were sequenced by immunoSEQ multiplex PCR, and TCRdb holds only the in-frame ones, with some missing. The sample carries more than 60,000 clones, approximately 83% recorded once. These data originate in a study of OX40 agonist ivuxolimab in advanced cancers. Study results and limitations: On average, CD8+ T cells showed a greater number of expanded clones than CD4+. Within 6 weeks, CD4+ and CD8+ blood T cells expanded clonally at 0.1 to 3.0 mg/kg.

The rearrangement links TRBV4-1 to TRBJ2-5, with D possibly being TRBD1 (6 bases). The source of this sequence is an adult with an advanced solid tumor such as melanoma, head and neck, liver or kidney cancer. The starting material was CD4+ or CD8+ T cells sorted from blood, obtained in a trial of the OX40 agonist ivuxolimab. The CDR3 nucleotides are TGCGCCAGCAGCCCGACCGCTCCGGACAGCGTCCAAGAGACCCAGTACTTC. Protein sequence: CASSPTAPDSVQETQYF.